The 8 T cell receptor beta chains below all came from one sample that was sequenced in a study of T cell repertoires in cytomegalovirus infection. TCRdb recomputed calls from the reads with MiXCR, one row per CDR3 protein. The sample lists approximately 83,000 distinct CDR3 sequences, roughly a quarter seen once, with 50% in the top ten. No antigen is known for these receptors. Sequencing was performed on CD8+ T cells from cultured PBMCs, taken from culture after CMV antigen stimulation. The source is a human donor in good health (CMV status not recorded). Some clones in this sample may be carry-over from other donors' samples.

This clonotype was picked up a small number of times. The V call is TRBV12-3 or TRBV12-4, the J call TRBJ1-1; D unclear. V was pared by 6 bases and J by 3 bases, with 5 bases between. CDR3 length: 11 residues. The CDR3 is CASRTYTEAFF. The CDR3 DNA follows: TGTGCCAGCAGAACGTACACTGAAGCTTTCTTT.

This clonotype was detected once. The rearrangement joins TRBV7-3 to TRBJ2-3; D perhaps matches TRBD2 (5 bases). The CDR3 length is 14 residues. Germline CDR1 and CDR2: SGHTA and FQGTGA. V gave up 3 bases and J gave up 2 bases, with 9 bases separating them. The DNA for the CDR3 is TGTGCCAGCAGCTTCGGAGGAATCACAGATACGCAGTATTTT. It yields the protein CASSFGGITDTQYF.

Only a few counts were recorded for this clonotype. The genes are TRBV9 and TRBJ2-2; 7 bases match TRBD1. Germline V gene data show CDR1 as SGDLS and CDR2 as YYNGEE. V lost 3 bases to trimming and J lost 4 bases; unmatched junction nucleotides: 9. The CDR3 totals 16 residues. The CDR3 is CASSGQQGSVTGELFF. CDR3 DNA sequence: TGTGCCAGCAGCGGACAACAGGGGTCGGTCACCGGGGAGCTGTTTTTT.

There are many counts of this clonotype. V is TRBV19 and J is TRBJ1-6; D uncertain. The V gene's germline CDR1 is LNHDA and CDR2 SQIVND (reference sequence). Trimming removed 3 bases from V and 7 bases from J, with 13 bases in between. The CDR3 spans 15 residues. CDR3 in amino acids: CASSIEGSLNSPLHF. The DNA of the CDR3 is TGTGCCAGTAGTATCGAAGGCAGCCTAAATTCACCCCTCCACTTT. Supplemented by reference TRBV19 and TRBJ1-6, the full variable domain reads DGGITQSPKYLFRKEGQNVTLSCEQNLNHDAMYWYRQDPGQGLRLIYYSQIVNDFQKGDIAEGYSVSREKKESFPLTVTSAQKNPTAFYLCASSIEGSLNSPLHFGNGTRLTVT.

Of note for this clonotype: This may stem from a read error, because a much larger clone lies one nucleotide away. The rearrangement uses TRBV7-4 and TRBJ1-3; tentative D call: TRBD1 (5 bases). The V gene's germline CDR1 is SGHVT and CDR2 SQSDAQ. The length of the CDR3 is 16 residues. CDR3 nucleotides: TGTGCCAGCAGCTGGGACGCCCGATCCTCTGGAATCACCATATATTTT. Translation gives CASSWDARSSGITIYF. Looking up the rest from reference TRBV7-4 and TRBJ1-3 gives the full variable domain: GAGVSQSPRYKVAKRGRDVALRCDSISGHVTLYWYRQTLGQGSEVLTYSQSDAQRDKSGRPSGRFSAERPERSVSTLKIQRTEQGDSAVYLCASSWDARSSGITIYFGEGSWLTVV.

This clonotype was observed a handful of times. This chain connects TRBV4-3 to TRBJ2-1; D unclear. With 3 bases removed from V and 8 bases from J, the gap between germline ends came to 14 bases. The CDR3 sequence is 14 residues long. Germline V gives CDR1 LGHNA, CDR2 YSLEER. The CDR3 region is CASSHTGRVYEQFF. In DNA, the CDR3 is TGCGCCAGCAGCCACACCGGTAGGGTATATGAGCAGTTCTTC.

V and J are TRBV4-1 and TRBJ1-1, with 7 bases matching TRBD1. The length of the CDR3 is 14 residues. V gave up 4 bases and J gave up 5 bases; unmatched junction bases: 7. Germline V gene data show CDR1 as MGHRA and CDR2 as YSYEKL. CDR3 in DNA: TGCGCCAGCAGCCGGACGACAGGGATAACTGAAGCTTTCTTT. Translation gives CASSRTTGITEAFF.

This clonotype was found a few times. The rearrangement links TRBV6-6 to TRBJ2-3, with 10 bases matching TRBD2. Germline V CDR1 and CDR2: MNHNY, SVGAGI (reference sequence). CDR3 length equals 16 residues. V gave up 0 bases and J gave up 3 bases; unmatched junction bases: 3. CDR3 in DNA: TGTGCCAGCAGTTACTCCGGACTAGCGGAAACAGATACGCAGTATTTT. Protein: CASSYSGLAETDTQYF.